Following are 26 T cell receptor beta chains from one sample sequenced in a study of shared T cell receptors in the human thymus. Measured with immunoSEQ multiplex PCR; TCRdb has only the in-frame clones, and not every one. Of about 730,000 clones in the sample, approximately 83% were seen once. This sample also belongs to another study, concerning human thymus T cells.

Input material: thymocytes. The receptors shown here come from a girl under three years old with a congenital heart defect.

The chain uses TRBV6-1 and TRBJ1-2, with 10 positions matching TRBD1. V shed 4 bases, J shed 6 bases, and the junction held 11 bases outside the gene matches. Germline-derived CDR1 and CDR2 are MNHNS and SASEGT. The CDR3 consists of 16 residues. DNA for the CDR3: TGTGCCAGCAGTGCCAGGACCGGGACAGGGGACGATGGCTACACCTTC. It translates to CASSARTGTGDDGYTF.

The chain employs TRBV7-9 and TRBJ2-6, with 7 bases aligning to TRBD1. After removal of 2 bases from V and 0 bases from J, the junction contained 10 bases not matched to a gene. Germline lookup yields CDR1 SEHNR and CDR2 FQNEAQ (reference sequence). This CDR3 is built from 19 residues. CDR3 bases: TGTGCCAGCAGCTTATTTACTGGGACAGCCCGCTCTGGGGCCAACGTCCTGACTTTC. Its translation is CASSLFTGTARSGANVLTF. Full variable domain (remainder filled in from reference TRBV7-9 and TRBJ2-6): DTGVSQNPRHKITKRGQNVTFRCDPISEHNRLYWYRQTLGQGPEFLTYFQNEAQLEKSRLLSDRFSAERPKGSFSTLEIQRTEQGDSAMYLCASSLFTGTARSGANVLTFGAGSRLTVL.

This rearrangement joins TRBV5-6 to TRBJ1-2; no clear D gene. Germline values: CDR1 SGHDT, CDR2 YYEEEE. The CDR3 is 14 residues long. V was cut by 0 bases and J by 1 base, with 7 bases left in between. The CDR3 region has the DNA TGTGCCAGCAGCTTGGACAGCTATAACTATGGCTACACCTTC. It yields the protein CASSLDSYNYGYTF.

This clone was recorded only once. The CDR3 is CASRERVNTIYF. The CDR3 region has the DNA TGTGCCAGCAGGGAACGGGTAAACACCATATATTTT. V gene TRBV5-8 combines with J gene TRBJ1-3; D is unresolved. This CDR3 comprises 12 residues. V was trimmed by 5 bases and J by 6 bases, leaving 9 bases between them. Germline V gene sequence: CDR1 SGHTS, CDR2 YDEGEE.

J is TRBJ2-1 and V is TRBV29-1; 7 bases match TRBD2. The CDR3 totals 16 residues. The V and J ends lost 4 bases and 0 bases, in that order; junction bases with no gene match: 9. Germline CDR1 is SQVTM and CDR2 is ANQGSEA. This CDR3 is CSVGVAGPDSYNEQFF. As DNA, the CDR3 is TGCAGCGTTGGGGTAGCGGGCCCCGACTCCTACAATGAGCAGTTCTTC.

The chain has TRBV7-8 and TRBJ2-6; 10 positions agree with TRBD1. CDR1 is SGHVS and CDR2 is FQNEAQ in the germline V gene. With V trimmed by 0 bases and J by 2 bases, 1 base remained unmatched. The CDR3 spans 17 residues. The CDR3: CASSLATGGAGANVLTF. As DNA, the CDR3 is TGTGCCAGCAGCTTAGCGACAGGGGGCGCTGGGGCCAACGTCCTGACTTTC.

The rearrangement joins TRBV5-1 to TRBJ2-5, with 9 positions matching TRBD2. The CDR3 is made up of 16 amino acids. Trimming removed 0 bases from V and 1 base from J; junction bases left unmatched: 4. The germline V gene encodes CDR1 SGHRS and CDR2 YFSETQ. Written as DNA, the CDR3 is TGCGCCAGCAGCTTGGTAGTTAGCGGGGGCCAAGAGACCCAGTACTTC. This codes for CASSLVVSGGQETQYF. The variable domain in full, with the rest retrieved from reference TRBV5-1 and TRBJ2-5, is KAGVTQTPRYLIKTRGQQVTLSCSPISGHRSVSWYQQTPGQGLQFLFEYFSETQRNKGNFPGRFSGRQFSNSRSEMNVSTLELGDSALYLCASSLVVSGGQETQYFGPGTRLLVL.

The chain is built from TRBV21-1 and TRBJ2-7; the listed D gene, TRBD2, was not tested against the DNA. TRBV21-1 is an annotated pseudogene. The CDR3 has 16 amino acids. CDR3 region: CASSNPLGSLSYEQYF. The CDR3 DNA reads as TGTGCCAGCAGCAACCCCCTGGGGAGCTTGTCCTACGAGCAGTACTTC.

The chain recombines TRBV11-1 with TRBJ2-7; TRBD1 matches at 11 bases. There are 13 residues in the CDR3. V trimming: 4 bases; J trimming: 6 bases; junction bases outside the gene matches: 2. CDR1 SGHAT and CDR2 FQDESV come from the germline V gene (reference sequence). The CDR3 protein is CASSWTGGGEQYF. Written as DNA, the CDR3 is TGTGCCAGCAGCTGGACAGGGGGCGGCGAGCAGTACTTC.

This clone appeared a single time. The CDR3 loop reads CASSEARADSEAFF. The CDR3 bases are TGTGCCAGCAGTGAAGCCCGCGCCGACTCTGAAGCTTTCTTT. The rearrangement links TRBV2 to TRBJ1-1; D remains unclear. Germline V gives CDR1 SNHLY, CDR2 FYNNEI. This CDR3 contains 14 residues. V was trimmed by 0 bases and J by 6 bases, leaving 11 bases between them. Using reference TRBV2 and TRBJ1-1 for the parts outside the CDR3, the full variable domain is EPEVTQTPSHQVTQMGQEVILRCVPISNHLYFYWYRQILGQKVEFLVSFYNNEISEKSEIFDDQFSVERPDGSNFTLKIRSTKLEDSAMYFCASSEARADSEAFFGQGTRLTVV.

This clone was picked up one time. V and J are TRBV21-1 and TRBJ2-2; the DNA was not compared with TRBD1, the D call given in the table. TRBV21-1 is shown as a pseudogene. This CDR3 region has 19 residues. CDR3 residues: CASSKGPYAPRSDTGELFF. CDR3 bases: TGTGCCAGCAGCAAGGGGCCATATGCTCCCCGCTCGGACACCGGGGAGCTGTTTTTT.

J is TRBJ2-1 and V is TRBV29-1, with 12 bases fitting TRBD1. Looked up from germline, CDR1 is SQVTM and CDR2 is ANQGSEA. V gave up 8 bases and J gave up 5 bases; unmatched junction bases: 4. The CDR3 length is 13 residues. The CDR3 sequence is CSSRDRGHNEQFF. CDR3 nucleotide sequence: TGCAGCTCGCGGGACAGGGGGCACAATGAGCAGTTCTTC.

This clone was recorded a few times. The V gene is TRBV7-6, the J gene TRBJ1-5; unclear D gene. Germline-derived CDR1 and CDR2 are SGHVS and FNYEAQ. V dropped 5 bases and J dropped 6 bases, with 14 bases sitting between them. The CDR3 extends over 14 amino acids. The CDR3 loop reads CASSITHGSQPQHF. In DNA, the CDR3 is TGTGCCAGCAGCATTACCCATGGTAGTCAGCCCCAGCATTTT.

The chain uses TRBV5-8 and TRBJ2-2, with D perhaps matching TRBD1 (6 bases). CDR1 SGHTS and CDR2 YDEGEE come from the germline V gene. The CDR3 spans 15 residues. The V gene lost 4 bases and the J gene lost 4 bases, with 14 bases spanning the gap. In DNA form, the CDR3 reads TGTGCCAGCAGCCCCAGACAGGTGTTCACCGGGGAGCTGTTTTTT. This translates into CASSPRQVFTGELFF.

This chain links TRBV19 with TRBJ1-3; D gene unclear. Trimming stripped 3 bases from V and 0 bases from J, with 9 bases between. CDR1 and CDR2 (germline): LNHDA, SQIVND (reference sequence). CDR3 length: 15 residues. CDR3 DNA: TGTGCCAGTAGTATCGTGTCCTACTCTGGAAACACCATATATTTT. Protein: CASSIVSYSGNTIYF.

This chain's CDR3 is CASKNIQAGGTQYF. The CDR3 bases are TGTGCCAGCAAGAACATTCAAGCGGGGGGGACGCAGTATTTT. The gene calls are TRBV28 and TRBJ2-3, with 10 bases that match TRBD2. Germline trimming cut 7 bases from V and 9 bases from J; bases unmatched to any gene: 10. The CDR3 runs 14 residues. Germline V gene data show CDR1 as MDHEN and CDR2 as SYDVKM.

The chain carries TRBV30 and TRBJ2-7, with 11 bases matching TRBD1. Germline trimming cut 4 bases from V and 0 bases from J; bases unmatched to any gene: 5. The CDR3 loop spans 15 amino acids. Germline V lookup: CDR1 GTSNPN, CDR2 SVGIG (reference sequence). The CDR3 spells CAWIPGTGGSYEQYF. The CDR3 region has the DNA TGTGCCTGGATTCCCGGGACAGGGGGCTCCTACGAGCAGTACTTC.

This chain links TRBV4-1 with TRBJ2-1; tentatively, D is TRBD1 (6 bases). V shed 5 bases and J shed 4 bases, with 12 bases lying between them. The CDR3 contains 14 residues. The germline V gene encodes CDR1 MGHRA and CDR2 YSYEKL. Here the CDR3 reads CASSGSGTYNEQFF. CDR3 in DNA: TGCGCCAGCAGCGGATCCGGGACATACAATGAGCAGTTCTTC.

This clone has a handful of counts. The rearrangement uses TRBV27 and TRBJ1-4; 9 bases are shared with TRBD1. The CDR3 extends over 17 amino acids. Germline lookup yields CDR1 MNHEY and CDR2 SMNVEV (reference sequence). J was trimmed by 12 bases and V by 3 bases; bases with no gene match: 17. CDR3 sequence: CASSFGTGRKEGGELFF. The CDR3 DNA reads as TGTGCCAGCAGTTTCGGGACAGGGAGAAAAGAGGGAGGGGAACTGTTTTTT.

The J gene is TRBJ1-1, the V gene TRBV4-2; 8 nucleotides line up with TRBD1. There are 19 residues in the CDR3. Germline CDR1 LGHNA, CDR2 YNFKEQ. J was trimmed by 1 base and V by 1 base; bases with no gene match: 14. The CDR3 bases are TGTGCCAGCAGCCAAGTTCCCCACTCACCGACAGGGGAGAACACTGAAGCTTTCTTT. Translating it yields CASSQVPHSPTGENTEAFF.

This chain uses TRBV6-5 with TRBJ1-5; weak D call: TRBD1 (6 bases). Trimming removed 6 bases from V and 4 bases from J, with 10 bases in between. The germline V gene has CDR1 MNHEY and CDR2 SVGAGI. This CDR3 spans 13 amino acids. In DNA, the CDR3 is TGTGCCAGCAGCCACAGGGTTAATCAGCCCCAGCATTTT. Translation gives CASSHRVNQPQHF.

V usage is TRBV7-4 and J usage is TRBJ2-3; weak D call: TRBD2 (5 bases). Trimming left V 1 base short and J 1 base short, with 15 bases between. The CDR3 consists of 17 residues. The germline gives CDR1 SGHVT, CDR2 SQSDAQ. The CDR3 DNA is TGTGCCAGCAGCTTAGGGGGAGAGCGGCGACGCACAGATACGCAGTATTTT. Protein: CASSLGGERRRTDTQYF.

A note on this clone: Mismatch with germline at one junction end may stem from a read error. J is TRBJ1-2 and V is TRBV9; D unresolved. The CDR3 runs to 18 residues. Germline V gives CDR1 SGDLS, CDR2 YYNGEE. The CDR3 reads CASSVAEHQVSPKYGYTF. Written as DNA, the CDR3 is TGTGCCAGCAGCGTAGCTGAGCATCAGGTCAGCCCTAAGTATGGCTACACCTTC.

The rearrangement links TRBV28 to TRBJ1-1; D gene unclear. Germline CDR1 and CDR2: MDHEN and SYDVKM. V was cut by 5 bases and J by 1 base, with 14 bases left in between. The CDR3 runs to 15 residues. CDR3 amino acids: CASSPDIRENTEAFF. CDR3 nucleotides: TGTGCCAGCAGTCCCGACATCCGGGAGAACACTGAAGCTTTCTTT. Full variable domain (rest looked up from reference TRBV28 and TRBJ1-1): DVKVTQSSRYLVKRTGEKVFLECVQDMDHENMFWYRQDPGLGLRLIYFSYDVKMKEKGDIPEGYSVSREKKERFSLILESASTNQTSMYLCASSPDIRENTEAFFGQGTRLTVV.

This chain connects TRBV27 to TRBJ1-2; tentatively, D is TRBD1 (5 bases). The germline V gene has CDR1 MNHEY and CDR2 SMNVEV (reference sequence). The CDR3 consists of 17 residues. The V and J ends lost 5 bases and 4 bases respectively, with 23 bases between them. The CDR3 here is CASSPDQQVSVPYGYTF. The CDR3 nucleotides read TGTGCCAGCAGTCCCGACCAACAGGTTTCCGTTCCCTATGGCTACACCTTC.

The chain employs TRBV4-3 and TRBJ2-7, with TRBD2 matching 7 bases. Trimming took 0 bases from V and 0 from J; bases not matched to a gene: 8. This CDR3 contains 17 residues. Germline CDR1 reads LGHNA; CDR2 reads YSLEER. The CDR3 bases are TGCGCCAGCAGCCAAGAGGGGAGGGGCGCTCTCTCCTACGAGCAGTACTTC. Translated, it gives CASSQEGRGALSYEQYF.